The 10 T cell receptor beta chains in this list originate from one sample, sequenced in a study of control samples from healthy donors and cancer patients. Using immunoSEQ multiplex PCR, the repertoire was profiled, and TCRdb retains in-frame clones only, with some absent. The table lists about 100,000 clones, 70% to 90% of them singletons, with approximately 20% in the top ten. Sequencing was done on a sample of blood. The receptors here all came from a man between 25 and 39 years old in good health.

The chain couples TRBV2 to TRBJ1-6, with 10 bases lining up with TRBD1. The CDR3 consists of 16 residues. Trimming cost V 5 bases and J 7 bases; bases outside gene matches: 8. Per germline, CDR1 SNHLY and CDR2 FYNNEI. CDR3 protein: CASSTGQGSQNSPLHF. The CDR3 DNA follows: TGTGCCAGCAGTACGGGACAGGGGAGTCAGAATTCACCCCTCCACTTT.

The rearrangement uses TRBV12-3 or TRBV12-4 and TRBJ2-3, with D unresolved. The ends were cut back, 0 bases at V and 6 bases at J, with 4 bases in the middle. The CDR3 contains 12 residues. The CDR3: CASSLAGDTQYF. CDR3 nucleotide sequence: TGTGCCAGCAGTTTAGCGGGGGATACGCAGTATTTT.

The chain recombines TRBV7-2 with TRBJ1-2; 7 bases are shared with TRBD1. The CDR3 runs 14 residues. J gave up 6 bases and V 5 bases, and 9 bases lay outside the gene matches. The V gene's germline CDR1 is SGHTA and CDR2 FQGNSA. The CDR3 region is CASSPTGSGDGYTF. The CDR3 DNA reads as TGTGCCAGCAGCCCGACAGGGTCCGGGGATGGCTACACCTTC.

The chain has TRBV15 and TRBJ2-4; TRBD2 is a possible D gene (5 bases). The CDR3 has 15 amino acids. Trimming cost V 3 bases and J 6 bases, with 15 bases left between them. The germline gives CDR1 LNHNV, CDR2 YYDKDF (reference sequence). The CDR3 sequence: CATSSDAGGPNIQYF. The CDR3 DNA reads as TGTGCCACCAGCAGTGATGCAGGAGGTCCAAACATTCAGTACTTC.

The CDR3 loop reads CASSDMGRIDTEAFF. The CDR3 DNA follows: TGTGCCAGCAGTGACATGGGACGGATAGACACTGAAGCTTTCTTT. The rearrangement links TRBV6-1 to TRBJ1-1, with a tentative D call TRBD1 (5 bases). Trimming removed 3 bases from V and 3 bases from J, with 14 bases in between. CDR1 is MNHNS, CDR2 SASEGT, per germline. This CDR3 has 15 residues.

The chain joins TRBV6-5 to TRBJ1-2; possible D gene TRBD1, 6 bases. V was clipped by 10 bases and J by 2 bases, with 17 bases between them. CDR1 is MNHEY, CDR2 SVGAGI, per germline. The CDR3 consists of 14 residues. As DNA, the CDR3 is TGTGCCATCCAGGGGACTTTCGGGAACTATGGCTACACCTTC. Translation: CAIQGTFGNYGYTF.

This chain connects TRBV29-1 to TRBJ1-2; TRBD1 matches 9 bases. The germline V gene encodes CDR1 SQVTM and CDR2 ANQGSEA. J was trimmed by 8 bases and V by 3 bases; bases with no gene match: 7. The CDR3 is 13 residues long. The CDR3 region has the DNA TGCAGCGTTGAGCTGGGACAGGGAGTAGGCTACACCTTC. This encodes CSVELGQGVGYTF.

The V and J genes are TRBV14 and TRBJ1-4, with 9 bases fitting TRBD1. The J segment lost 10 bases and the V segment lost 1 base, leaving 1 base of the junction unmatched. Per germline, CDR1 SGHDN and CDR2 FVKESK. This CDR3 comprises 13 residues. The chain's CDR3 is CASSQGQGGKLFF. CDR3 DNA: TGTGCCAGCAGCCAAGGACAGGGGGGAAAACTGTTTTTT.

The V call is TRBV18, the J call TRBJ2-7; D remains unclear. The ends were cut back, 3 bases at V and 1 base at J, with 10 bases in the middle. Looked up from germline, CDR1 is KGHSH and CDR2 is LQKENI. The CDR3 is 14 residues long. The CDR3, as DNA: TGTGCCAGCTCACCGGAGACACTATCCTACGAGCAGTACTTC. This translates into CASSPETLSYEQYF.

V gene TRBV2 combines with J gene TRBJ1-1; D is unresolved. CDR1 and CDR2 from the germline V gene are SNHLY and FYNNEI. Trimming removed 5 bases from V and 6 bases from J, with 13 bases in between. This CDR3 contains 13 residues. The CDR3 sequence is CASSLSRTSEAFF. CDR3 DNA sequence: TGTGCCAGCAGTCTTTCTCGGACGTCTGAAGCTTTCTTT.